These T cell receptor beta chains were read from a single sample in a study of blood T cell repertoires in COVID-19. Some clones are missing from TCRdb's copy, which holds only in-frame ones; the method was immunoSEQ multiplex PCR. Altogether around 70,000 clones are present, approximately 80% being singletons, with the ten largest covering approximately 6.6%. The sample was peripheral blood. The receptors derive from a man aged 55 to 70 with acute or convalescent COVID-19. Both conserved end residues are trimmed from each CDR3. Expanded clones get a size class; other rows say once, few or many, or leave the size out.

V	size	J	CDR3
TRBV6-2/TRBV6-3	.	TRBJ2-7	ASSSHSTHYEQY
TRBV30	.	TRBJ1-5	AWSTARSNQPQH
TRBV9	.	TRBJ2-1	ASSVVPGSILNEQF
TRBV19	.	TRBJ1-5	ASSSRDSDNQPQH
TRBV30	.	TRBJ1-1	AWVNRVSEAF
TRBV6-5	.	TRBJ1-5	ASSYSRSGDQPQH
TRBV5-6	.	TRBJ1-2	ASSLPGGNYGYT
TRBV25-1	.	TRBJ2-1	ASSIAGDPYNEQF
TRBV19	.	TRBJ1-2	ASTDYRGIPYGYT
TRBV2	.	TRBJ1-1	ASSRYNTEAF
TRBV7-6	.	TRBJ1-6	ASSSDRGNSPLH
TRBV10-3	few	TRBJ2-1	AISKVLGGANNEQF
TRBV27	.	TRBJ2-7	ASSTFGQGQRD
TRBV5-5	.	TRBJ1-5	ASSSTWDTLGNQPQH
TRBV7-9	.	TRBJ2-2	ASSLIQGAQVGELF
TRBV6-6	.	TRBJ2-5	ASSPSTSGQETQY
TRBV7-2	.	TRBJ2-2	ASTRDRLGELF
TRBV6-1	.	TRBJ1-5	ASSEALSYNQPQH
TRBV11-2	.	TRBJ2-7	ASSLVAGGQYEQY
TRBV9	.	TRBJ1-2	ASSQEPTGTVDGYT